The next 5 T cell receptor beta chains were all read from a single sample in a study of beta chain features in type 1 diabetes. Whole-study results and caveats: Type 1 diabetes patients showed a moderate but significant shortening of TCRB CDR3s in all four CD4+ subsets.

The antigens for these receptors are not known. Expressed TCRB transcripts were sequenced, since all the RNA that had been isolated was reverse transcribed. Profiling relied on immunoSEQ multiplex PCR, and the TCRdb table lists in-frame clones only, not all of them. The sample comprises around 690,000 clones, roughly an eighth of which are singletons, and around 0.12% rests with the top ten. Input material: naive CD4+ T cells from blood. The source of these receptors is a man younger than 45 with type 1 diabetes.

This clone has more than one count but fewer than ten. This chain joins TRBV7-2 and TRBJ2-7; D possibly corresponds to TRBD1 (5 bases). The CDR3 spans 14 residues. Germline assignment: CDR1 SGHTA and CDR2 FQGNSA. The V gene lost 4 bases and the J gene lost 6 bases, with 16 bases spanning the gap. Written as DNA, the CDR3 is TGTGCCAGCAGCTCAACCGGACATCACCCCGAGCAGTACTTC. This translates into CASSSTGHHPEQYF.

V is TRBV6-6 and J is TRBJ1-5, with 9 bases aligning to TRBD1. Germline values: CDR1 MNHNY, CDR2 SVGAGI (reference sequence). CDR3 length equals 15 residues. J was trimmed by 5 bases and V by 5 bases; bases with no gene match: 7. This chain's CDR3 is CASSSSGQGHQPQHF. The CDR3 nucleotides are TGTGCCAGCAGTAGCTCGGGACAGGGACATCAGCCCCAGCATTTT.

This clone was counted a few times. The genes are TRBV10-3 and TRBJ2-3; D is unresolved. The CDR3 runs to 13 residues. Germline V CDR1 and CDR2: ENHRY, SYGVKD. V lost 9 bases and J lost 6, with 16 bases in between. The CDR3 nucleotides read TGTGCCATTTCGGCGTCTGATAGGGATACGCAGTATTTT. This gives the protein CAISASDRDTQYF.

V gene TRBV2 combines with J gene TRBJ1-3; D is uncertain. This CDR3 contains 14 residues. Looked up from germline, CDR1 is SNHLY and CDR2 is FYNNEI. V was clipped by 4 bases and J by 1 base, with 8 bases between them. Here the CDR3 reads CASSGSESGNTIYF. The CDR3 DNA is TGTGCCAGCAGTGGGTCAGAGTCTGGAAACACCATATATTTT. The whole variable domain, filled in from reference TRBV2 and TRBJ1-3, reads EPEVTQTPSHQVTQMGQEVILRCVPISNHLYFYWYRQILGQKVEFLVSFYNNEISEKSEIFDDQFSVERPDGSNFTLKIRSTKLEDSAMYFCASSGSESGNTIYFGEGSWLTVV.

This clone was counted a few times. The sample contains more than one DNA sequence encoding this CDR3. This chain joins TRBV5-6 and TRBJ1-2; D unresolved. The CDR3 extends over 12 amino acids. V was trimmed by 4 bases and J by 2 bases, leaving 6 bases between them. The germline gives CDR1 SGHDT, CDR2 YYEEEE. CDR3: CASSPGNYGYTF. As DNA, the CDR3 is TGTGCCAGCAGCCCCGGGAACTATGGCTACACCTTC. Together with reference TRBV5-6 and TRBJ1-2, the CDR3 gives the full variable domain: DAGVTQSPTHLIKTRGQQVTLRCSPKSGHDTVSWYQQALGQGPQFIFQYYEEEERQRGNFPDRFSGHQFPNYSSELNVNALLLGDSALYLCASSPGNYGYTFGSGTRLTVV.